The next 19 T cell receptor beta chains were all read from a single sample in a study of T cells in Graves' hyperthyroidism and ophthalmopathy. RNA transcripts gave rise to amplified TCR beta CDR3 regions. HTBI primers were employed in a first-round RT-PCR of the TCR CDR3. MiXCR was run by TCRdb on the multiplex PCR reads, yielding one entry per CDR3 protein. The sample consists of around 300,000 distinct CDR3 sequences, about 13% of them appearing once. Sequencing used blood. The receptor source for this set is a woman between 40 and 55 years old with Graves' hyperthyroidism.

This chain joins TRBV27 and TRBJ1-1; 8 nucleotides align to TRBD1. J gave up 4 bases and V 5 bases, and 9 bases lay outside the gene matches. CDR1 is MNHEY, CDR2 SMNVEV, per germline (reference sequence). This CDR3 comprises 15 residues. This chain's CDR3 is CASSAGQGLGTEAFF. Written as DNA, the CDR3 is TGTGCCAGCAGTGCCGGACAGGGCCTAGGCACTGAAGCTTTCTTT.

The rearrangement uses TRBV20-1 and TRBJ1-2; 7 positions agree with TRBD1. Trimming took 3 bases from V and 9 from J; bases not matched to a gene: 4. The CDR3 covers 11 residues. Per germline, CDR1 DFQATT and CDR2 SNEGSKA (reference sequence). CDR3 loop: CSARDRRSYTF. The CDR3, as DNA: TGCAGTGCTAGGGACAGGCGAAGCTACACCTTC.

This clonotype was seen at least ten times. The chain recombines TRBV12-3 or TRBV12-4 with TRBJ2-7; 9 positions match TRBD1. V was pared by 4 bases and J by 1 base, with 5 bases of the junction left unmatched. The CDR3 sequence is 15 residues long. DNA of the CDR3: TGTGCCAGCAGTTCGCCGGGACAGGGTTCCTACGAGCAGTACTTC. It encodes CASSSPGQGSYEQYF.

The chain joins TRBV7-2 to TRBJ1-6, with 9 bases aligning to TRBD1. Germline loops: CDR1 SGHTA, CDR2 FQGNSA. The CDR3 totals 16 residues. The J segment lost 4 bases and the V segment lost 2 bases, leaving 3 bases of the junction unmatched. The CDR3 DNA follows: TGTGCCAGCAGCTTAACAGGGGGCGCTTATAATTCACCCCTCCACTTT. This codes for CASSLTGGAYNSPLHF.

Only a few counts were recorded for this clonotype. This chain uses TRBV2 with TRBJ2-6; no clear D. CDR1 is SNHLY, CDR2 FYNNEI, per germline. This CDR3 comprises 18 residues. Deletions cut 2 bases from V and 0 bases from J, with 14 bases between. CDR3 sequence (DNA): TGTGCCAGCAGTGAATTGGTACTCCCACACTCTGGGGCCAACGTCCTGACTTTC. Its translation: CASSELVLPHSGANVLTF. Variable domain in full (rest from reference TRBV2 and TRBJ2-6): EPEVTQTPSHQVTQMGQEVILRCVPISNHLYFYWYRQILGQKVEFLVSFYNNEISEKSEIFDDQFSVERPDGSNFTLKIRSTKLEDSAMYFCASSELVLPHSGANVLTFGAGSRLTVL.

The chain uses TRBV6-5 and TRBJ1-6; possibly TRBD1 for D (5 bases). Germline V gene lookup returns CDR1 MNHEY and CDR2 SVGAGI. V was clipped by 0 bases and J by 1 base, with 10 bases between them. There are 17 residues in the CDR3. CDR3 in amino acids: CASSYSVGASYNSPLHF. CDR3 bases: TGTGCCAGCAGTTACTCGGTCGGGGCGTCCTATAATTCACCCCTCCACTTT.

The J gene is TRBJ1-2, the V gene TRBV3-1; D remains ambiguous. Per the germline V gene, CDR1 is LGHDT and CDR2 is YNNKEL (reference sequence). Trimming cost V 1 base and J 0 bases, with 6 bases left between them. This CDR3 contains 14 residues. CDR3 sequence reads: CASSQVESNYGYTF. CDR3 nucleotide sequence: TGTGCCAGCAGCCAAGTGGAGTCTAACTATGGCTACACCTTC.

The table lists this clonotype with many counts. The chain has TRBV12-5 and TRBJ2-7, with 8 bases aligning to TRBD2. The length of the CDR3 is 13 residues. The germline V gene has CDR1 LGHNT and CDR2 FRNRAP. Trimming removed 7 bases from V and 3 bases from J; junction bases left unmatched: 5. CDR3 DNA sequence: TGTGCTAGTGCCCCGGGGGGGCTCTACGAGCAGTACTTC. It codes for CASAPGGLYEQYF.

This clonotype was counted at least ten times. The chain has TRBV29-1 and TRBJ2-5; TRBD2 might be the D (7 bases). The germline V gene has CDR1 SQVTM and CDR2 ANQGSEA. V lost 4 bases and J lost 4, with 13 bases in between. The CDR3 is 13 residues long. In DNA form, the CDR3 reads TGCAGCGTTGGGTGGGAGGGGGGAGAGACCCAGTACTTC. It codes for CSVGWEGGETQYF.

This clonotype was counted ten times or more. The chain joins TRBV6-2 or TRBV6-3 to TRBJ1-5; D ambiguous. With 5 bases removed from V and 4 bases from J, the gap between germline ends came to 9 bases. CDR3 length equals 13 residues. Germline loops: CDR1 MNHEY, CDR2 SVGEGT. CDR3 sequence: CASSLGENQPQHF. Written as DNA, the CDR3 is TGTGCCAGCAGTCTTGGGGAGAATCAGCCCCAGCATTTT.

Many counts were recorded for this clonotype. The chain has TRBV5-6 and TRBJ1-1; D call uncertain. This CDR3 contains 15 residues. Germline V gene data show CDR1 as SGHDT and CDR2 as YYEEEE. The V gene lost 0 bases and the J gene lost 1 base, with 10 bases spanning the gap. CDR3 nucleotide sequence: TGTGCCAGCAGCTTGGTCCAGTCTGGGAACACTGAAGCTTTCTTT. This sequence encodes CASSLVQSGNTEAFF.

V usage is TRBV5-1 and J usage is TRBJ1-6; TRBD1 is a possible D gene (6 bases). The CDR3 consists of 17 residues. Germline assignment: CDR1 SGHRS and CDR2 YFSETQ. The V and J ends lost 0 bases and 8 bases respectively, with 18 bases between them. For the CDR3, the DNA is TGCGCCAGCAGCTTGGGCTTTACCACAGGGATGGATTCACCCCTCCACTTT. The encoded protein is CASSLGFTTGMDSPLHF.

The rearrangement links TRBV2 to TRBJ1-5; perhaps TRBD1 as D (5 bases). Between the trimmed V and J ends, which lost 6 bases and 2 bases, there was a span of 11 bases. The CDR3 is made up of 14 amino acids. Germline CDR1 reads SNHLY; CDR2 reads FYNNEI. CDR3 residues: CASRDGTRNQPQHF. CDR3 nucleotide sequence: TGTGCCAGCAGAGACGGGACTCGCAATCAGCCCCAGCATTTT.

V gene TRBV7-9 combines with J gene TRBJ2-2; TRBD2 agrees at 10 bases. The CDR3 spans 13 residues. The junction had 1 base not matched to a gene; V was cut back by 8 bases and J by 4 bases. Looked up from germline, CDR1 is SEHNR and CDR2 is FQNEAQ (reference sequence). The CDR3 sequence is CASEREGTGELFF. The CDR3 nucleotides read TGTGCCAGCGAGCGGGAGGGCACCGGGGAGCTGTTTTTT.

This clonotype was counted only a few times. The CDR3 here is CASSLVPLGGGNEKLFF. CDR3 coding DNA: TGTGCCAGCAGCTTAGTACCCCTCGGGGGGGGCAATGAAAAACTGTTTTTT. The chain carries TRBV7-9 and TRBJ1-4; TRBD1 might be the D (6 bases). Trimming cost V 1 base and J 5 bases, with 17 bases left between them. Germline CDR1 is SEHNR and CDR2 is FQNEAQ (reference sequence). The length of the CDR3 is 17 residues. Drawing the rest from reference TRBV7-9 and TRBJ1-4, the complete variable domain is DTGVSQNPRHKITKRGQNVTFRCDPISEHNRLYWYRQTLGQGPEFLTYFQNEAQLEKSRLLSDRFSAERPKGSFSTLEIQRTEQGDSAMYLCASSLVPLGGGNEKLFFGSGTQLSVL.

This clonotype was found many times. The genes are TRBV7-2 and TRBJ2-7, with D possibly matching TRBD2 (6 bases). This CDR3 region has 15 residues. Germline CDR1 reads SGHTA; CDR2 reads FQGNSA. Trimming took off 5 bases at V and 2 bases at J, with 16 bases between the two ends. The CDR3 DNA reads TGTGCCAGCAGCCATTCCGGGACTCGGACCTACGAGCAGTACTTC. This sequence encodes CASSHSGTRTYEQYF.

This clonotype was detected ten times or more. The chain employs TRBV28 and TRBJ2-5, with TRBD1 identical over 10 bases. The trim removed 5 bases at V and 6 bases at J, leaving 6 bases unmatched. Germline CDR1 is MDHEN and CDR2 is SYDVKM. The CDR3 totals 14 residues. CDR3 DNA sequence: TGTGCCAGCAGTGACCTGGGACAGGGGAAGACCCAGTACTTC. Its translation: CASSDLGQGKTQYF. Together with reference TRBV28 and TRBJ2-5, the CDR3 gives the full variable domain: DVKVTQSSRYLVKRTGEKVFLECVQDMDHENMFWYRQDPGLGLRLIYFSYDVKMKEKGDIPEGYSVSREKKERFSLILESASTNQTSMYLCASSDLGQGKTQYFGPGTRLLVL.

At least ten counts were recorded for this clonotype. The chain joins TRBV12-3 or TRBV12-4 to TRBJ2-1; 8 bases agree with TRBD2. The CDR3 covers 16 residues. With 5 bases clipped from V and 0 bases from J, the junction kept 6 bases outside the gene matches. CDR3 DNA sequence: TGTGCCAGCAGTCCGTCCGGGGGGGACTCCTACAATGAGCAGTTCTTC. It specifies CASSPSGGDSYNEQFF.

The sample holds many counts of this clonotype. V usage is TRBV6-1 and J usage is TRBJ2-7, with TRBD2 matching over 12 bases. V lost 5 bases to trimming and J lost 3 bases; unmatched junction nucleotides: 5. Germline values: CDR1 MNHNS, CDR2 SASEGT. This CDR3 region has 15 residues. CDR3: CASSYRLAGVYEQYF. DNA of the CDR3: TGTGCCAGCAGTTACCGACTAGCGGGAGTCTACGAGCAGTACTTC.